This T cell receptor (beta chain) is drawn from a study of blood T cell repertoires in COVID-19. Study-wide context: Sites in the United States, Italy and Spain provided acute and convalescent COVID-19 samples. PBMCs, B-cell-depleted T cells, or T cells provided the cDNA or gDNA that made up the material.

The CDR3 has 12 amino acids. V lost 1 base and J 6 bases, leaving 6 bases between the germline ends. The V gene's germline CDR1 is MDHEN and CDR2 SYDVKM. Per the authors' pipeline: Amplifying reference gene primers gave estimates of nucleated cell counts. Sequenced by immunoSEQ multiplex PCR; TCRdb stores in-frame clones only, minus some. Clone size and the V and J calls come from that table; the DNA yielded D and trimming. Of 100,000 or so clones in the sample, 80% to 85% were seen once. The V and J genes are TRBV28 and TRBJ2-5, with D unclear. This TCR derives from a man older than 75 with acute or convalescent COVID-19. Sequenced: peripheral blood. The CDR3 bases are TGTGCCAGCAGTTTATTCTCTAAGACCCAGTACTTC. It specifies CASSLFSKTQYF.